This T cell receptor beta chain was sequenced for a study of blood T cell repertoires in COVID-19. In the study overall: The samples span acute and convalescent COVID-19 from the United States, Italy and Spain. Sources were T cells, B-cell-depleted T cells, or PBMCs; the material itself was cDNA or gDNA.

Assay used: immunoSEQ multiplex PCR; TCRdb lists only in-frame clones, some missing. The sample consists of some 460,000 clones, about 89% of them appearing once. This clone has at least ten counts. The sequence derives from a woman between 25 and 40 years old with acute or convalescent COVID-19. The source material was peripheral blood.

The CDR3 nucleotides are TGTGCCACCAGCGTCATTTTGTCCCACGAGCAGTACTTC. Translation: CATSVILSHEQYF. The rearrangement joins TRBV15 to TRBJ2-7; D remains unclear. Trimming cost V 5 bases and J 5 bases, with 13 bases left between them. This CDR3 contains 13 residues. The germline gives CDR1 LNHNV, CDR2 YYDKDF (reference sequence).